Detailed here is one T cell receptor beta chain. Its antigen remains unknown. Germline CDR1 is MNHNY and CDR2 is SVGAGI (reference sequence). The CDR3 spans 15 residues. Trimming cost V 0 bases and J 6 bases, with 14 bases left between them. These data come from a study of T-cell memory formation after mild COVID-19. General study findings and limits: CD4+ clones that contracted lay mainly in CM and EM; CD8+ ones lay in EMRA. Clones from the second wave (peaking day 37) had unconfirmed SARS-CoV-2 specificity. Pre-infection memory carried some responding clones, suggesting that cross-reactive memory joined.

UMIs and sample barcodes were carried by the TCR alpha and TCR beta cDNA libraries that 5'RACE produced using constant-segment primers. TCRdb reprocessed the 5' RACE reads via MiXCR and lists one record per CDR3 protein. The sample contains 200,000 or so distinct CDR3 sequences, approximately 10% of which appear only once. The sequence was obtained from a man younger than 35 who had mild COVID-19 (a few samples of this study predate the infection). Cell type and time point are not known. This chain links TRBV6-6 with TRBJ2-5; perhaps D is TRBD1 or TRBD2 (5 bases each). Sequences were obtained from PBMCs or a T cell subset sorted from them (not recorded which). Here the CDR3 DNA reads TGTGCCAGCAGTTACTCGATCCGGGGCTCGAAGACCCAGTACTTC. Translating it yields CASSYSIRGSKTQYF.